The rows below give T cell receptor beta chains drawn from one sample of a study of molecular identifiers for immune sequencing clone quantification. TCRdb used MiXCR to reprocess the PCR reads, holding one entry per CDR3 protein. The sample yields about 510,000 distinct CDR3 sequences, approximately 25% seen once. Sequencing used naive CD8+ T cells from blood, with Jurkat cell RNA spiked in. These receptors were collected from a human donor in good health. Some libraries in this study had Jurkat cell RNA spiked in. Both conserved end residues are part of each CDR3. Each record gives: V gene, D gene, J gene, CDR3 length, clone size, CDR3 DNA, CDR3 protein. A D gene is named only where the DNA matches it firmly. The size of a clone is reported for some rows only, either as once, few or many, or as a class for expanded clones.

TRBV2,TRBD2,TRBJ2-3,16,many,TGTGCCAGCGGAATTCGAGTAGCGGGCGTCACAGATACGCAGTATTTT,CASGIRVAGVTDTQYF
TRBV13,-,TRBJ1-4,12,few,TGTGCCGTCCCTGGGCCTAATGAAAAACTGTTTTTT,CAVPGPNEKLFF
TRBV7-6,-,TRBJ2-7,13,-,TGTGCCAGCAGCTCCAATGCGGTCCACGAGCAGTACTTC,CASSSNAVHEQYF
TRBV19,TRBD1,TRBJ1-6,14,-,TGTGCCAGTGGTCCCGGGACAGACTATTCACCCCTCCACTTT,CASGPGTDYSPLHF
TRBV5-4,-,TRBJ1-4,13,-,TGTGACAGCAGCTTCCCTCCCCATGAAAAACTGTTTTTT,CDSSFPPHEKLFF
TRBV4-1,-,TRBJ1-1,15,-,TGCGCCAGCAGCCAACGGACGGGTCTGGCGGCTGAAGCTTTCTTT,CASSQRTGLAAEAFF
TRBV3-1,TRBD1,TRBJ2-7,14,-,TGTGCCAGCAGCCATGGGACAGGGGACTACGAGCAGTACTTC,CASSHGTGDYEQYF
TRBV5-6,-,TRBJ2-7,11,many,TGTGCCAGCAGCCAGGATCTCGAGCAGTACTTC,CASSQDLEQYF
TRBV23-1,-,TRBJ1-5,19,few,TGCGCCAGCAGCCTCGTTGGGGGGGGAACGAGCCATAGCAATCAGCCCCAGCATTTT,CASSLVGGGTSHSNQPQHF
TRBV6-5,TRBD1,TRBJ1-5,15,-,TGTGCCAGCAGCCCGGGACAGGTACGGTCTCAGCCCCAGCATTTT,CASSPGQVRSQPQHF
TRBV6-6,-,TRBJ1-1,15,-,TGCGCCAACAGTTACTTTACCCAGGGGTCCCCTGAAGCTTTCTTT,CANSYFTQGSPEAFF
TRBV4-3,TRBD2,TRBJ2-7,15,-,TGCGCCAGCAGCCAAAATCATCCGGGAGGGAACGAGCAGTACTTC,CASSQNHPGGNEQYF
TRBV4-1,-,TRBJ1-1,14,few,TGCGCCAGCAGCCTGAGGCGCTTAGACACTGAAGCTTTCTTT,CASSLRRLDTEAFF
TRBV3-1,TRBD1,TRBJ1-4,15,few,TGTGCCAGCAGCCCTGTTACAGGGGCTAATGAAAAACTGTTTTTT,CASSPVTGANEKLFF
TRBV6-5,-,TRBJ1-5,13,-,TGTGCCAGCAGTTTAAGAGTTGGTCAGCCCCAGCATTTT,CASSLRVGQPQHF
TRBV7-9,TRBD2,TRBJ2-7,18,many,TGTGCCAGCAGCCCAAGAACCTCGACGCGGGAGGACTCCTACGAGCAGTACTTC,CASSPRTSTREDSYEQYF
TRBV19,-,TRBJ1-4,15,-,TGTGCCAGTAGTATACACGGGGATTCTAATGAAAAACTGTGTTTT,CASSIHGDSNEKLCF
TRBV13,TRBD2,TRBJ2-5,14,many,TGTGCCAGCACTAGCGGAGGGTACCAAGAGACCCAGTACTTC,CASTSGGYQETQYF
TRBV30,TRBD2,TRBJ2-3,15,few,TGTGCCTGGAGTGTTTTTAGCGGGAGTGCAGATACGCAGTATTTT,CAWSVFSGSADTQYF
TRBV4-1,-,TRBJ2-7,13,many,TGCGCCAGCAGCCAAACCCGGACCTACGAGCAGTACTTC,CASSQTRTYEQYF
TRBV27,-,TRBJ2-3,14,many,TGTGCCAGCAGTTTAGCGGGGTACACAGATACGCAGTATTTT,CASSLAGYTDTQYF
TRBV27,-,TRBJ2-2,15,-,TGTGCCAGCAATACCGGGACAAAGAACACCGGGGAGCTGTTTTTT,CASNTGTKNTGELFF
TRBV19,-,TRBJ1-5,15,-,TGTGCCAGTAGTATAGCCCAGGGCATAGGGCAGCCCCAGCATTTT,CASSIAQGIGQPQHF
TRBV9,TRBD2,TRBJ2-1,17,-,TGTGCCAGCAGCGTAGGTAGCGGGAGGATCTATTACAATGAGCAGTTCTTC,CASSVGSGRIYYNEQFF
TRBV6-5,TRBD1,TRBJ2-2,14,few,TGTGCCAGCACCCGGGACAGGGTGGCCGGGGAGCTGTTTTTT,CASTRDRVAGELFF
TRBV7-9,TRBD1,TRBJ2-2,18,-,TGTGCCAGCAGCTCGAGGGACAGGGGCCTCCTGGGGACCGGGGAGCTGTTTTTT,CASSSRDRGLLGTGELFF
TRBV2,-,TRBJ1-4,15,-,TGTGCCAGCCTAAACAGTCCCGCAACTAATGAAAAACTGTTTTTT,CASLNSPATNEKLFF
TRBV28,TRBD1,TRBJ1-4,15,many,TGTGCCAGCAGCTGGAGGGGGCCAAACCGTGAAAAACTGTTTTTT,CASSWRGPNREKLFF
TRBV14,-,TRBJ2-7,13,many,TGTGCCAGCAGCCAATTACAGGGTTCCGAGCAGTACTTC,CASSQLQGSEQYF
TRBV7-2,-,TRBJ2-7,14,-,TGTGCCAGCAGCTTAAGTGGGTTTCCCTACGAGCAGTACTTC,CASSLSGFPYEQYF
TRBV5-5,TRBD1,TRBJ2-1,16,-,TGTGCCAGCAGCTTGGCGGTAGGGGGCGCAGGTTATGAGCAGTTCTTC,CASSLAVGGAGYEQFF
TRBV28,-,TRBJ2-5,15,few,TGTGCCAGCAGTTTACAGGGGGGTTCAGCGGAGTTCCAGTACTTC,CASSLQGGSAEFQYF
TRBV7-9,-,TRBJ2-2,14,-,TGTGCCGGCAGCCAAATACCGGGCCCCGGGGAGCTGTTTTTT,CAGSQIPGPGELFF
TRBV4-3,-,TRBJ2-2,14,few,TGCGCCAGCAGCCACGCACAGGGAGGCGGGGAGCTGTTTTTT,CASSHAQGGGELFF
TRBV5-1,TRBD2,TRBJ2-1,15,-,TGCGCCAGCAGCACCACTAGCGGGGGGGCGGTTGAGCGGTTCTTC,CASSTTSGGAVERFF
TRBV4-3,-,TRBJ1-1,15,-,TGCGCCAGCAGCCTAATACAGGATGTGAACACTGAAGCTTTCTTT,CASSLIQDVNTEAFF
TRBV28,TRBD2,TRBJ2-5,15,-,TGTGCCAGCACCCTTGTCGGGGGAGGGGAAGCGACCCAGTACTTC,CASTLVGGGEATQYF
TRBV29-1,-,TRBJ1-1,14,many,TGCAGCGTGGGCCCGATGGTATTGAACACTGAAGCTTTCTTT,CSVGPMVLNTEAFF
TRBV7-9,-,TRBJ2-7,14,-,TGTGCCAGCAGCTTTACAGGGTCCCTCTACGAGCAGTACTTC,CASSFTGSLYEQYF
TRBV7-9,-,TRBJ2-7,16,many,TGTGCCAGCAGCTTAGGGCTGGTTGAGAGCTCCTACGAGCAGTACTTC,CASSLGLVESSYEQYF
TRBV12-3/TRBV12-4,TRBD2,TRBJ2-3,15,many,TGTGCCAGCAGTTTCGCTAGCGGGGGGGCAGATACGCAGTATTTT,CASSFASGGADTQYF